The rows below give T cell receptor beta chains drawn from one sample of a study of neoadjuvant anti-PD-1 for oral cavity cancer. Method: immunoSEQ multiplex PCR; TCRdb's copy keeps in-frame clones and lacks some. This table holds 40,000 to 50,000 clones, 60% to 80% found once. This material consisted of PBMCs, taken after nivolumab (anti-PD-1) treatment. These receptors all stem from a person between 35 and 79 years old with oral cavity squamous cell carcinoma. Both conserved end residues are part of each CDR3. A D gene is named only where the DNA matches it firmly. Clone sizes are given selectively: once, few, many, or a class where the clone is expanded.

D gene: .; V gene: TRBV7-9; clone size: .; J gene: TRBJ2-5; CDR3 DNA: TGTGCCAGCAGCTCTAGGTTGCCCTTCCAAGAGACCCAGTACTTC; CDR3 protein: CASSSRLPFQETQYF
D gene: TRBD1; V gene: TRBV7-8; clone size: .; J gene: TRBJ2-7; CDR3 DNA: TGTGCCAGCAGCCTGGGACAGGGGGCCTACGAGCAGTACTTC; CDR3 protein: CASSLGQGAYEQYF
D gene: TRBD1; V gene: TRBV28; clone size: .; J gene: TRBJ1-4; CDR3 DNA: TGTGCCAGCAGTCCAGGGGGCGCGGGTGAAAAACTGTTTTTT; CDR3 protein: CASSPGGAGEKLFF
D gene: .; V gene: TRBV20-1; clone size: .; J gene: TRBJ1-1; CDR3 DNA: TGCAGTGCGGGAGGGTTCACTGAAGCTTTCTTT; CDR3 protein: CSAGGFTEAFF
D gene: .; V gene: TRBV6-1; clone size: .; J gene: TRBJ1-5; CDR3 DNA: TGTGCCAGCCGCGGACCCAGCAATCAGCCCCAGCATTTT; CDR3 protein: CASRGPSNQPQHF
D gene: .; V gene: TRBV2; clone size: .; J gene: TRBJ1-1; CDR3 DNA: TGTGCCAGCAGTGATCCAGGGGACGGTGAAGCTTTCTTT; CDR3 protein: CASSDPGDGEAFF
D gene: .; V gene: TRBV15; clone size: .; J gene: TRBJ2-3; CDR3 DNA: TGTGCCACCAGCAGAAGGACAGCGGCAGATACGCAGTATTTT; CDR3 protein: CATSRRTAADTQYF
D gene: TRBD1; V gene: TRBV4-1; clone size: once; J gene: TRBJ2-7; CDR3 DNA: TGCGCCAGCGCCCGGGACAGGGCCTACGAGCAGTACTTC; CDR3 protein: CASARDRAYEQYF
D gene: .; V gene: TRBV5-6; clone size: .; J gene: TRBJ2-2; CDR3 DNA: TGTGCCAGCAGCTTTAGTAGGACCGGGGAGCTGTTTTTT; CDR3 protein: CASSFSRTGELFF
D gene: TRBD2; V gene: TRBV7-9; clone size: .; J gene: TRBJ2-5; CDR3 DNA: TGTGCCAGCAGGCGTACCGGGACTAGCGGGAGAGCCCAAGAGACCCAGTACTTC; CDR3 protein: CASRRTGTSGRAQETQYF
D gene: .; V gene: TRBV15; clone size: few; J gene: TRBJ2-7; CDR3 DNA: TGTGCCACCAGCCCCCGGACGTTTAGCGAGCAGTACTTC; CDR3 protein: CATSPRTFSEQYF
D gene: TRBD2; V gene: TRBV7-2; clone size: .; J gene: TRBJ2-6; CDR3 DNA: TGTGCCAGCACCTTGGGACTAGCGGGGGGTAGTGGGGCCAACGTCCTGACTTTC; CDR3 protein: CASTLGLAGGSGANVLTF
D gene: TRBD2; V gene: TRBV29-1; clone size: once; J gene: TRBJ2-1; CDR3 DNA: TGCAGCGTCGAAGGGACTAGCGGGAAATACTACAATGAGCAGTTCTTC; CDR3 protein: CSVEGTSGKYYNEQFF